Sequencing of this T cell receptor beta chain was carried out in a study of blood T cell repertoires in COVID-19. Per the original data handling: Nucleated cell number was recorded as an estimate derived from reference gene primer amplification. The table came from immunoSEQ multiplex PCR; TCRdb's copy has only in-frame clones and leaves some out. V and J calls and clone size are those listed in that table; D and trimming were worked out from the DNA. The table has around 140,000 clones, 60% to 85% seen once. Per the germline V gene, CDR1 is MNHEY and CDR2 is SMNVEV (reference sequence). The CDR3 contains 13 residues. Deletions cut 4 bases from V and 4 bases from J, with 11 bases between.

The sequenced sample was peripheral blood. The chain is built from TRBV27 and TRBJ2-7; D remains ambiguous. This clonotype was obtained from a woman aged 60-75 years with acute or convalescent COVID-19. CDR3 loop: CASSSPPYYEQYF. As DNA, the CDR3 is TGTGCCAGCAGTTCTCCCCCCTATTACGAGCAGTACTTC.